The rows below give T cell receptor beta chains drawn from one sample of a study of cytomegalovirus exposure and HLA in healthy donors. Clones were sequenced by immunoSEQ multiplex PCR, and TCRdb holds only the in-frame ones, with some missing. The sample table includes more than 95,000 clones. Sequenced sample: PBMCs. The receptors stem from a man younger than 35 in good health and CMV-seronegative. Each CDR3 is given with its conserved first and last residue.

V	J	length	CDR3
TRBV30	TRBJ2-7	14	CAWSGERGPYEQYF
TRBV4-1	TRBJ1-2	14	CASSPLSANYGYTF
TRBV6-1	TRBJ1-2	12	CASTREWYGYTF
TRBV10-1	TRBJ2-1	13	CASSPGAYNEQFF
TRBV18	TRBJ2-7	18	CASSKSGTSGGASYEQYF
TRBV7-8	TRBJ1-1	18	CASSFRDRGDNRNTEAFF
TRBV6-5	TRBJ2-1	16	CASSYSWLSSYNEQFF
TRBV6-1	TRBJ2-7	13	CASSASPPDEQYF
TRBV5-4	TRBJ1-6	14	CASSPARVGSPLHF
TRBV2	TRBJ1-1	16	CASSEIGRGAGTEAFF
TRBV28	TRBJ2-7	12	CASSPLQVGQYF
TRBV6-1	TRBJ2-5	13	CASSDGQQETQYF
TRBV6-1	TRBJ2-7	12	CASRDRPYEQYF
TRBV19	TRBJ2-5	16	CASTPWAGGPVKTQYF
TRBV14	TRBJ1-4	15	CASSQITGFREKLFF
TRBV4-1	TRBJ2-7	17	CASSQDNGAGPFYEQYF
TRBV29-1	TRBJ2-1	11	CSVVRGNEQFF
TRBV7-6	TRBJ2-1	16	CASSLLAGGRYNEQFF
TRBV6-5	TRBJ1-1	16	CASSYSVGAMNTEAFF
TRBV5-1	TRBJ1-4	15	CASSLSTGTNEKLFF
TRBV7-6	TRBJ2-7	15	CASSVGQGNFYEQYF
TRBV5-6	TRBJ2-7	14	CASSLASRESEQYF
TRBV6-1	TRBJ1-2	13	CAAPQGAGYGYTF
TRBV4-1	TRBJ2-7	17	CASSQDTASRTGYEQYF
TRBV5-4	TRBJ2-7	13	CASSPGGNYEQYF
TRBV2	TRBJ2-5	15	CASSDVEGAQETQYF
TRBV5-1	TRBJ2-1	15	CASSFMYPSGDEQFF
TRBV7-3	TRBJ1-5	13	CASSLAGSQPQHF
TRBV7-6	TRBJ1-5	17	CASSLVQGARGDQPQHF
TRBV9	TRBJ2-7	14	CASSVASLSYEQYF
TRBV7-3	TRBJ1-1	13	CASSPSGGTEAFF
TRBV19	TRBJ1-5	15	CASSIARVSNQPQHF
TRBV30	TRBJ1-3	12	CAWSVGGNTIYF
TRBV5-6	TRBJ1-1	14	CASREGPMNTEAFF
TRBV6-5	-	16	CASSYSNTGTGYEQYF
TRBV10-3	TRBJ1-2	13	CAISPGLNYGYTF
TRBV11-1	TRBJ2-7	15	CASSSNTVFSYEQYF
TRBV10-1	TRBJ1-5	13	CASSEQEGQPQHF
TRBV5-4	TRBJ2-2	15	CASSDQRVNTGELFF
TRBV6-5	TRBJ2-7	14	CASSRGQGIYEQYF
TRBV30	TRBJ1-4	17	CAWSLYHGQGGWEKLFF
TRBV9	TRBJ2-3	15	CASSPTTGGSDTQYF
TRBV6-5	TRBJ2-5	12	CASGIGEETQYF
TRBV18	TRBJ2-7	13	CASSPGAAFEQYF
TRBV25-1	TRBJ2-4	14	CASSLAGGRNIQYF
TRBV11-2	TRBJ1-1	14	CASSLTGLNTEAFF
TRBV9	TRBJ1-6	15	CASSVAGNYNSPLHF
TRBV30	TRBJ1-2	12	CACEGAVYGYTF
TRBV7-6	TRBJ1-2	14	CASSLARGGYGYTF
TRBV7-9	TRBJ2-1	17	CASSSSTGTGDYNEQFF
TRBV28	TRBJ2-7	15	CASSPAGWLVGEQYF
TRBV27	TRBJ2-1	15	CASRLAGGPKNEQFF
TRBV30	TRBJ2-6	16	CASSWASSSGANVLTF
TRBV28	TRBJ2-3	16	CASSDGLAGAGDTQYF
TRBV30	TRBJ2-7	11	CAWSALSEQYF